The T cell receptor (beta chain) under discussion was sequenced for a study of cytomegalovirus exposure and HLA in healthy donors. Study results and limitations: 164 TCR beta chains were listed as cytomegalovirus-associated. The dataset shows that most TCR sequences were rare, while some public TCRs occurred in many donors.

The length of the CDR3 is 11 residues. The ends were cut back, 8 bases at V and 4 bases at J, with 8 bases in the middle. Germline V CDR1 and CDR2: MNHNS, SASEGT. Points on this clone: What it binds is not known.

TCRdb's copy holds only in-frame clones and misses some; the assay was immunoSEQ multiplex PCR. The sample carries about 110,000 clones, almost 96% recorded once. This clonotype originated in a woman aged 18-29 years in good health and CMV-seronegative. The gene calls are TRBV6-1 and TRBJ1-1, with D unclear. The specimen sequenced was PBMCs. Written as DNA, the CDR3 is TGTGCCAGCGGCAGAGGCACTGAAGCTTTCTTT. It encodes CASGRGTEAFF.